The T cell receptor (beta chain) under discussion was sequenced for a study of blood T cell repertoires in COVID-19. Study at large: Specimens from acute and convalescent COVID-19 originated in the United States, Italy and Spain. Nucleic acid was either cDNA or gDNA, and it came from T cells, B-cell-depleted T cells, or PBMCs.

Only one count was recorded for this clone. Germline CDR1 and CDR2: KGHSH and LQKENI. The CDR3 is 17 amino acids. Trimming at V came to 2 bases and at J to 8 bases, leaving 6 bases not matched to a gene. TCRdb's table, derived via immunoSEQ multiplex PCR, lists solely in-frame clones and lacks some. The repertoire has 100,000 or so clones, roughly 87% of them found once; the top ten carry about 6%. The chain combines TRBV18 with TRBJ2-1; 16 bases are a match to TRBD2. Sequenced material: peripheral blood. This TCR was recovered from a woman in her sixties with acute or convalescent COVID-19. The CDR3 DNA follows: TGTGCCAGCTCACCAAGGGGACTAGCGGGAGGGCCAGATGAGCAGTTCTTC. Amino acid sequence: CASSPRGLAGGPDEQFF.